This passage covers 10 T cell receptor beta chains from one sample sequenced in a study of blood T cell repertoires in COVID-19. The data were produced by immunoSEQ multiplex PCR, yet TCRdb's version contains in-frame clones alone and is incomplete. The sample lists tens of thousands of clones, more than 85% seen once, with approximately 0.78% in the top ten. Sequencing was carried out using peripheral blood. These receptors were obtained from a woman in her 70s with COVID-19, enrolled during active disease.

The chain links TRBV7-3 to TRBJ1-1; D remains unclear. V shed 5 bases and J shed 3 bases, with 10 bases lying between them. This CDR3 spans 13 amino acids. CDR1 and CDR2 (germline): SGHTA, FQGTGA. The CDR3 spells CASSREQDTEAFF. The CDR3 nucleotides are TGTGCCAGCAGCCGGGAGCAAGACACTGAAGCTTTCTTT.

The gene calls are TRBV27 and TRBJ2-1, with 16 bases fitting TRBD2. The CDR3 has 20 residues. CDR1 and CDR2 from the germline V gene are MNHEY and SMNVEV (reference sequence). The V segment lost 6 bases and the J segment 5 bases; nucleotides outside the gene matches: 16. CDR3 nucleotide sequence: TGTGCCAGCAGGCTATTTCCCCCGGGACTAGCGGGAGGGAGGAACAATGAGCAGTTCTTC. This encodes CASRLFPPGLAGGRNNEQFF.

The V call is TRBV6-6, the J call TRBJ2-1, with 8 bases matching TRBD1. Germline CDR1 and CDR2: MNHNY and SVGAGI (reference sequence). This CDR3 contains 15 residues. Trimming took 7 bases from V and 5 from J; bases not matched to a gene: 10. The CDR3 spells CASKSRTGSNNEQFF. DNA of the CDR3: TGTGCCAGCAAATCCAGGACAGGGAGTAACAATGAGCAGTTCTTC.

The CDR3 is CASRAGLAGADTQYF. CDR3 nucleotide sequence: TGTGCCAGCAGGGCGGGACTAGCGGGAGCAGATACGCAGTATTTT. The V gene is TRBV9, the J gene TRBJ2-3; 14 bases fit TRBD2. CDR1 and CDR2 from the germline V gene are SGDLS and YYNGEE. CDR3 length: 15 amino acids. V lost 5 bases to trimming and J lost 4 bases; unmatched junction nucleotides: 3. Full variable domain (outside the CDR3, taken from reference TRBV9 and TRBJ2-3): DSGVTQTPKHLITATGQRVTLRCSPRSGDLSVYWYQQSLDQGLQFLIQYYNGEERAKGNILERFSAQQFPDLHSELNLSSLELGDSALYFCASRAGLAGADTQYFGPGTRLTVL.

The V call is TRBV7-3, the J call TRBJ2-2; 9 nucleotides agree with TRBD1. V lost 3 bases, J lost 3 bases, and 5 bases stayed unmatched. Germline V gene sequence: CDR1 SGHTA, CDR2 FQGTGA. This CDR3 region has 16 residues. This CDR3 is CASSLRQGVDTGELFF. DNA for the CDR3: TGTGCCAGCAGCTTGCGACAGGGGGTAGACACCGGGGAGCTGTTTTTT.

This clone was found once. The chain combines TRBV7-3 with TRBJ2-2, with D possibly matching TRBD2 (5 bases). Germline V gene data show CDR1 as SGHTA and CDR2 as FQGTGA. The V and J ends lost 5 bases and 4 bases respectively, with 14 bases between them. The CDR3 sequence is 15 residues long. The CDR3 region has the DNA TGTGCCAGCAGCCGAGCGGAGTTACCCACCGGGGAGCTGTTTTTT. Amino acid sequence: CASSRAELPTGELFF.

This chain connects TRBV28 to TRBJ2-5, with D perhaps TRBD1 (5 bases). The CDR3 consists of 16 residues. Germline V CDR1 and CDR2: MDHEN, SYDVKM. Trimming removed 6 bases at V and 11 bases at J, with 28 bases between. CDR3 nucleotides: TGTGCCAGCAGCCTTAGGGGCTCTCCGGGTCTCAAAGGGCAGTACTTC. Its protein product is CASSLRGSPGLKGQYF.

The chain links TRBV19 to TRBJ1-5; D unresolved. The CDR3 totals 14 residues. From germline, CDR1 is LNHDA and CDR2 SQIVND (reference sequence). Trimming stripped 0 bases from V and 7 bases from J, with 10 bases between. Written as DNA, the CDR3 is TGTGCCAGTAGTATAGATTTTTCCGGGCAGCCCCAGCATTTT. This encodes CASSIDFSGQPQHF. The complete variable domain, with remaining parts taken from reference TRBV19 and TRBJ1-5, reads DGGITQSPKYLFRKEGQNVTLSCEQNLNHDAMYWYRQDPGQGLRLIYYSQIVNDFQKGDIAEGYSVSREKKESFPLTVTSAQKNPTAFYLCASSIDFSGQPQHFGDGTRLSIL.

The table lists this clone with a few counts. Additional DNA sequences in this sample encode the identical CDR3. The gene calls are TRBV28 and TRBJ2-7, with 10 bases fitting TRBD1. Germline CDR1 reads MDHEN; CDR2 reads SYDVKM. Trimming took 4 bases from V and 2 from J; bases not matched to a gene: 8. The CDR3 is made up of 16 amino acids. CDR3: CASSSLAGTGAYEQYF. The CDR3 nucleotides are TGTGCCAGCAGTTCCTTGGCCGGGACAGGGGCCTACGAGCAGTACTTC.

The chain links TRBV14 to TRBJ2-7, with 9 bases lining up with TRBD2. The CDR3 is made up of 15 amino acids. CDR1 SGHDN and CDR2 FVKESK come from the germline V gene. J lost 2 bases, V lost 1 base, and 3 bases had no gene match. The DNA for the CDR3 is TGTGCCAGCAGCCAAGTGACTAGCGGACCCTACGAGCAGTACTTC. It translates to CASSQVTSGPYEQYF.